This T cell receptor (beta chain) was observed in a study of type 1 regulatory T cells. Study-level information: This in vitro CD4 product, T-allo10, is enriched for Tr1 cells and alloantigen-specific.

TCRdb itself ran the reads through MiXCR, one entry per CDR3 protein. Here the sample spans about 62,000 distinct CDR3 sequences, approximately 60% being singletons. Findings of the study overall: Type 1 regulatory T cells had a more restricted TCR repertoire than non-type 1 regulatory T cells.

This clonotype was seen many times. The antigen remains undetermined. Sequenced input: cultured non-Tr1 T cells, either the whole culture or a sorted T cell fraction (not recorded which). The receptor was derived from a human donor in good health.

The CDR3 loop is CASSQAPSSYNEQFF. The CDR3, as DNA: TGTGCCAGCAGCCAAGCTCCTAGCTCCTACAATGAGCAGTTCTTC. This chain joins TRBV3-1 and TRBJ2-1; D gene unclear. CDR3 length: 15 residues. In germline, CDR1 is LGHDT, CDR2 YNNKEL (reference sequence). V lost 1 base, J lost 0 bases, and 7 bases lay in between.